The 4 T cell receptor beta chains presented below share a single source sample, sequenced in a study of cytomegalovirus exposure and HLA in healthy donors. The PCR employed 60 Vbeta primers together with 13 Jbeta primers. Only in-frame clones appear in the TCRdb table, and some are missing; sequencing was by immunoSEQ multiplex PCR. Among a few hundred thousand clones listed, about 75% were seen once. Sequenced material: PBMCs. These receptors were obtained from a female donor in good health and CMV-seronegative.

This clone was detected a few times. V and J are TRBV7-2 and TRBJ1-2; a weak D match, TRBD1 (6 bases). V was shortened by 2 bases and J by 8 bases, with 15 bases between the two germline ends. CDR3 length: 14 residues. Looked up from germline, CDR1 is SGHTA and CDR2 is FQGNSA. The CDR3 DNA reads TGTGCCAGCAGCTTAAGTCCAGGGGAGGGAGGCTACACCTTC. Protein: CASSLSPGEGGYTF. The full variable domain, in which reference TRBV7-2 and TRBJ1-2 provide the parts outside the CDR3, is GAGVSQSPSNKVTEKGKDVELRCDPISGHTALYWYRQSLGQGLEFLIYFQGNSAPDKSGLPSDRFSAERTGGSVSTLTIQRTQQEDSAVYLCASSLSPGEGGYTFGSGTRLTVV.

This chain joins TRBV19 and TRBJ1-5, with D hard to call. V lost 6 bases and J 6 bases, leaving 15 bases between the germline ends. In germline, CDR1 is LNHDA, CDR2 SQIVND (reference sequence). The CDR3 is 14 amino acids. CDR3 DNA sequence: TGTGCCAGTAGATGGGCAGTGGGAGGTCAGCCCCAGCATTTT. Protein product: CASRWAVGGQPQHF.

The chain employs TRBV6-1 and TRBJ1-6; D ambiguous. The V and J ends lost 2 bases and 7 bases respectively, with 12 bases between them. The germline V gene encodes CDR1 MNHNS and CDR2 SASEGT. The CDR3 is made up of 15 amino acids. The DNA of the CDR3 is TGTGCCAGCAGTGAAACCCCTCCAGTGAATTCACCCCTCCACTTT. It specifies CASSETPPVNSPLHF.

The CDR3 nucleotides are TGTGCCAGCTCACCTCTACGATCCTCTAATGAAAAACTGTTTTTT. Residues: CASSPLRSSNEKLFF. The chain has TRBV18 and TRBJ1-4; D uncertain. The ends were cut back, 3 bases at V and 3 bases at J, with 11 bases in the middle. This CDR3 has 15 residues. The V gene's germline CDR1 is KGHSH and CDR2 LQKENI.